The T cell receptor beta chain described here comes from a study of early T cells in non-severe SARS-CoV-2 infection (dated by TCRdb to the early 2020s). For the wider study: Because TCR sequencing was done on bulk RNA from unsorted whole blood, the alpha and beta chains could not be paired. The research as a whole found: Matching against VDJdb was skewed toward anti-spike CD8 responses, likely underestimated virus-specific expansions, and missed private and CD4 specificities.

Measured from the cysteine to the phenylalanine, the CDR3 is 18 residues long. The only DNA kept is the CDR3, 54 bases in frame from the first base. As encoded in the germline V gene (reference sequence), CDR1 is LNHNV while CDR2 is YYDKDF. Relative to germline, V is 6 bases shorter and J is 1 base shorter, with 21 bases between their ends. The method behind the library was 5' RACE. This sample was sequenced with a NextSeq 500. Unique molecular identifiers were attached to individual cDNA molecules in the TCR library protocol so that sequencing error and PCR bias could be corrected. TCR alpha and beta chains were both sequenced, and the abundances of alpha and beta sequences in each sample were closely correlated with each other. As for how the authors treated the data: Decombinator V4 was used to perform V gene, J gene and CDR3 annotation of TCR sequences. Expanded TCRs were defined as changing significantly between any two time points under a Poisson model with p below 0.0001. Abundances of TCRs were expressed as counts per million after normalisation to the total number of TCRs sequenced in each sample. TRAV1-2 paired with TRAJ12, TRAJ20 or TRAJ33 defined MAIT TCRs, while TRAV10 paired with TRAJ18 defined iNKT TCRs. VDJdb, accessed on 1 November 2021, was searched for TCRs annotated for CMV, EBV and SARS-CoV-2, and TCRs annotated for more than one antigen were excluded. TCRdb itself trimmed the public reads at Q25 with fastp, ran MiXCR and retained productive beta chains. Rows are combined by CDR3 protein, so each entry shows the most common genes and DNA. These V and J calls rely on TCRdb rather than the paper's analysis. The sample table holds some 71,000 distinct CDR3 sequences, of which about an eighth were seen once. The ten largest clones add up to approximately 5% of the sample.

This clonotype was seen repeatedly, ten times or more. Its antigen is not yet known. No qualities accompany the bases; no much larger clone lies one base away. A case-control design nested within a healthcare worker cohort in London, UK, was used, with weekly nasopharyngeal swab PCR tests and blood sampling performed. Healthcare workers were recruited during the week of the UK lockdown, between 23 and 31 March 2020, and followed weekly for up to about 15 weeks. The sequencing here drew on whole blood, taken at baseline. The clonotype originates from an adult who was a healthcare worker with PCR-confirmed SARS-CoV-2 infection or an uninfected control (not recorded which). The receptor chain draws on TRBV15 and TRBJ2-2, with the D call perhaps TRBD1 or TRBD2, each one matching 6 bases. The encoded CDR3 is CATRPIMGGTLNTGELFF. The DNA reads TGTGCCACCAGACCCATTATGGGGGGCACACTGAACACCGGGGAGCTGTTTTTT.